This T cell receptor beta chain came from a study of PD-1 blockade in mismatch repair-deficient tumors. Study-wide findings and caveats: Rapid post-treatment expansion, then contraction, generally preceding radiologic response, marked tumor-resident clones.

Profiled with immunoSEQ multiplex PCR; TCRdb holds only in-frame clones, not every one. The data contain tens of thousands of clones, 83% of them singletons. Turning to this clone: Antigen unknown.

V lost 0 bases to trimming and J lost 5 bases, with 8 bases between them. Germline V gives CDR1 LGHNT, CDR2 FRNRAP. The CDR3 spans 13 residues. All patients were mismatch repair deficient, assessed by either PCR or immunohistochemistry. The TCR-sequenced patients were a few responders to pembrolizumab. V is TRBV12-5 and J is TRBJ2-7; unclear D gene. Source: peripheral blood, taken 12 weeks after starting pembrolizumab. This clonotype was obtained from an adult with mismatch repair-deficient cancer. The CDR3 DNA is TGTGCTAGTGGTTTGGTAGGGTTCCACGAGCAGTACTTC. It is translated as CASGLVGFHEQYF.